This TCR beta chain stems from a study of naive and memory T cell subsets. Findings and limits, study-wide: Naive repertoires, especially CD8, held a few larger clonotypes, possibly memory cells re-expressing CD45RA.

Cells stained for CD3, CD4, CD8, CD45RA and CD27 were sorted into four subsets. A remark on this clonotype: Its specificity is not known.

Both TRBC1 and TRBC2 were covered by a beta constant-region primer of two equimolar oligonucleotides. Ligated cDNA was amplified by four rounds of PCR with nested alpha and beta constant-region primers and SP2. In TCRdb, the UMI-ligation and nested PCR reads were re-called with MiXCR into one record per CDR3 protein. Here the sample spans 150,000 or so distinct CDR3 sequences, under 25% being singletons. Sequenced material: naive CD4+ T cells from blood. This sequence was found in a human donor in good health.

In DNA form, the CDR3 reads TGTGCCAGCAGCTCTGACAGGCTTGGAGGGGGCTTTATTAGCAATCAGCCCCAGCATTTT. Encoded protein: CASSSDRLGGGFISNQPQHF. V and J are TRBV5-8 and TRBJ1-5, with 7 positions matching TRBD1. The ends lost 3 bases at V and 0 bases at J; junction bases unmatched: 18. The CDR3 totals 20 residues. The germline CDR1 and CDR2 sequences are SGHTS and YDEGEE.